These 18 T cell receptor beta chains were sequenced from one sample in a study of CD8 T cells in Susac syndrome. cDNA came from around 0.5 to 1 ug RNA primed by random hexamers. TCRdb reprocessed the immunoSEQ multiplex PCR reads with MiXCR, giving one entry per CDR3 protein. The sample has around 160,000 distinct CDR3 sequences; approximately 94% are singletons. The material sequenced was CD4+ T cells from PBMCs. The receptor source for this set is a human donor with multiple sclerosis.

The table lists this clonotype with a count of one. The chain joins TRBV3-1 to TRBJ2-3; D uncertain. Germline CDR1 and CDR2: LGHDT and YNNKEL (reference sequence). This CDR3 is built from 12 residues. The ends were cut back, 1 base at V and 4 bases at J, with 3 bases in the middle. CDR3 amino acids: CASSQAADTQYF. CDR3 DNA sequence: TGTGCCAGCAGCCAAGCGGCAGATACGCAGTATTTT.

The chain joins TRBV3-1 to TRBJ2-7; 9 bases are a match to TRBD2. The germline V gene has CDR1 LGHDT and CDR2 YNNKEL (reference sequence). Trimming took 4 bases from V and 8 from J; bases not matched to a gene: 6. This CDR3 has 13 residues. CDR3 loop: CASSPGTSSQQYF. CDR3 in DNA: TGTGCCAGCAGCCCCGGGACTAGCTCCCAGCAGTACTTC.

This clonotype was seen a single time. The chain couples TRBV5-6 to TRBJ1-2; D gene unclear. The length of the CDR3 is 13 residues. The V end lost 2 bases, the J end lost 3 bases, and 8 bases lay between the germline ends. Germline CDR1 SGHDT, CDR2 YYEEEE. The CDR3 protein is CASSFPAHYGYTF. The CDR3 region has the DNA TGTGCCAGCAGCTTCCCGGCCCACTATGGCTACACCTTC.

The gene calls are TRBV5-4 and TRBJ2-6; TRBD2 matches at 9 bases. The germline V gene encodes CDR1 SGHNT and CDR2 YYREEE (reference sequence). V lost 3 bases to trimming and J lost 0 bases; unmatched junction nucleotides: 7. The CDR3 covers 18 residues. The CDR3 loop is CASSSKTSGSSGANVLTF. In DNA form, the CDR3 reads TGTGCCAGCAGCTCGAAGACTAGCGGAAGCTCTGGGGCCAACGTCCTGACTTTC.

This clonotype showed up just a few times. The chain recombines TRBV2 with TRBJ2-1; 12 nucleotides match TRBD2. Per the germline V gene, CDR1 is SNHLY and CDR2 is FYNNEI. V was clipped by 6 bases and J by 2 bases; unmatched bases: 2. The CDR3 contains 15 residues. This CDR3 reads CASSASGRAYNEQFF. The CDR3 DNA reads TGTGCCAGCAGCGCTAGCGGGAGGGCCTACAATGAGCAGTTCTTC.

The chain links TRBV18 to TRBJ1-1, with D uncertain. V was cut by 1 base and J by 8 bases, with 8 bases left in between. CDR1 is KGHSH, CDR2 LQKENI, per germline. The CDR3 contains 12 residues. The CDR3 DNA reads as TGTGCCAGCTCACCACTCCAAGGAGAAGCTTTCTTT. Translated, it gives CASSPLQGEAFF. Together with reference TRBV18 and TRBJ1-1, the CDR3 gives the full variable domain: NAGVMQNPRHLVRRRGQEARLRCSPMKGHSHVYWYRQLPEEGLKFMVYLQKENIIDESGMPKERFSAEFPKEGPSILRIQQVVRGDSAAYFCASSPLQGEAFFGQGTRLTVV.

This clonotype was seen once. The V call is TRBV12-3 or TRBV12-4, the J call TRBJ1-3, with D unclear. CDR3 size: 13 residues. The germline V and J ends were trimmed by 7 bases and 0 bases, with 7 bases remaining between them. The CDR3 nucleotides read TGTGCCAGCATACAGACCTCTGGAAACACCATATATTTT. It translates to CASIQTSGNTIYF.

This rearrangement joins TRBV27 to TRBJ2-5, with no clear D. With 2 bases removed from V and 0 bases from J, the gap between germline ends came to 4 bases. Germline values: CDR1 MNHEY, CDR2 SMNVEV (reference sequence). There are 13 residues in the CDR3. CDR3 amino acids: CASSLAHQETQYF. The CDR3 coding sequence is TGTGCCAGCAGTTTAGCACACCAAGAGACCCAGTACTTC.

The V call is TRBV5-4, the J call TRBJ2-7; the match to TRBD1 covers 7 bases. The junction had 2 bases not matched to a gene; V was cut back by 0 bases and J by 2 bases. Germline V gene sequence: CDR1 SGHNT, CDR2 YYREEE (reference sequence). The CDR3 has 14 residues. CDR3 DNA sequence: TGTGCCAGCAGCTTGGTAGGGACAGCCTACGAGCAGTACTTC. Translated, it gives CASSLVGTAYEQYF.

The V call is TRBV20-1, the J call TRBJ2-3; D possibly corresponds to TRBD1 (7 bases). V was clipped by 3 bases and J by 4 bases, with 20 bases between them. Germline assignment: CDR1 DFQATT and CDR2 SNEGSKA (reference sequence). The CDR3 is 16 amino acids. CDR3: CSASPGGSGDADTQYF. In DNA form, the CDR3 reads TGCAGTGCTAGCCCAGGGGGTAGCGGAGACGCAGATACGCAGTATTTT.

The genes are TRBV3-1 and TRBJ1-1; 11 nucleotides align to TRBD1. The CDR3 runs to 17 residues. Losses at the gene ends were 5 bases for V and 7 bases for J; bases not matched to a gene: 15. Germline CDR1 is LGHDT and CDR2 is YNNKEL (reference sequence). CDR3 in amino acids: CASSAGQGAPLDIEAFF. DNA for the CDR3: TGTGCCAGCAGCGCAGGACAGGGGGCGCCTTTGGACATTGAAGCTTTCTTT.

The CDR3 spells CASSQVGGRNTEAFF. In DNA, the CDR3 is TGTGCCAGCAGCCAAGTGGGGGGGAGGAACACTGAAGCTTTCTTT. The V gene is TRBV3-1, the J gene TRBJ1-1, with D possibly being TRBD1 (5 bases). CDR1 is LGHDT and CDR2 is YNNKEL in the germline V gene (reference sequence). The CDR3 contains 15 residues. The V and J ends lost 1 base and 1 base respectively, with 10 bases between them.

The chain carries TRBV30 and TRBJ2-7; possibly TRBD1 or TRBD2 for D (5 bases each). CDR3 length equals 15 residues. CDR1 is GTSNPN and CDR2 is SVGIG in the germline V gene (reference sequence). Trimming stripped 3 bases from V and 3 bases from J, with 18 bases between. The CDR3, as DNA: TGTGCCTGGAGCGGGTTTTGGGGGTCCAACTACGAGCAGTACTTC. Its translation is CAWSGFWGSNYEQYF.

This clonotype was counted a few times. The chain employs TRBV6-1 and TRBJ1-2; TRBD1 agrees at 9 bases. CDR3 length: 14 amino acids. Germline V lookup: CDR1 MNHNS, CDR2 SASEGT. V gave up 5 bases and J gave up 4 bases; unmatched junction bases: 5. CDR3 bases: TGTGCCAGCAGTATGGACAGGGGCTTCTATGGCTACACCTTC. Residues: CASSMDRGFYGYTF.

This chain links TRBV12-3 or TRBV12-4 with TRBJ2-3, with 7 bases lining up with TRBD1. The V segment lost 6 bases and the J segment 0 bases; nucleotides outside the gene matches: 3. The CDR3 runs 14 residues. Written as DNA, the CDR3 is TGTGCCAGCAGGTCGGGACAGAGCACAGATACGCAGTATTTT. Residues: CASRSGQSTDTQYF.

The CDR3 DNA sequence: TGCAGTGCTAGAAGGACTACCTATGAGCAGTTCTTC. Amino acid sequence: CSARRTTYEQFF. The rearrangement links TRBV20-1 to TRBJ2-1, with TRBD2 as a possible D gene (6 bases). V lost 2 bases and J 8 bases, leaving 10 bases between the germline ends. CDR1 DFQATT and CDR2 SNEGSKA come from the germline V gene (reference sequence). The CDR3 runs 12 residues.

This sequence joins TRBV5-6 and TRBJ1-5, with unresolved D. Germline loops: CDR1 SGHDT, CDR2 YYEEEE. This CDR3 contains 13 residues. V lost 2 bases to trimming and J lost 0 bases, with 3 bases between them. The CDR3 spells CASSFNSNQPQHF. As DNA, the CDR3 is TGTGCCAGCAGCTTCAATAGCAATCAGCCCCAGCATTTT.

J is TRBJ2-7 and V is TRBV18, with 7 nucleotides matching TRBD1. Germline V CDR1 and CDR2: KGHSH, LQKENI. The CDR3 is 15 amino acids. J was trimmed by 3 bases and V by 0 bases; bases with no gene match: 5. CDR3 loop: CASSPPTQGFYEQYF. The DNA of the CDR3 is TGTGCCAGCTCACCACCGACACAGGGGTTCTACGAGCAGTACTTC. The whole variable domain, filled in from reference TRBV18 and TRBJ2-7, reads NAGVMQNPRHLVRRRGQEARLRCSPMKGHSHVYWYRQLPEEGLKFMVYLQKENIIDESGMPKERFSAEFPKEGPSILRIQQVVRGDSAAYFCASSPPTQGFYEQYFGPGTRLTVT.